The 3 T cell receptor beta chains in this list originate from one sample, sequenced in a study of T cell repertoires in cytomegalovirus infection. MiXCR was run by TCRdb on the reads, yielding one entry per CDR3 protein. The data show about 900,000 distinct CDR3 sequences, roughly 31% seen once. These receptors are not linked to any known antigen. Sequenced here: cultured CD8+ T cells from PBMCs, sampled from culture after CMV antigen stimulation. The receptor source for this set is a human donor in good health (CMV status not recorded). Some clones in this sample may be carry-over from other donors' samples.

This clonotype was counted a few times. The chain carries TRBV6-5 and TRBJ2-7, with D possibly being TRBD1 or TRBD2 (6 bases each). V gave up 2 bases and J gave up 6 bases, with 26 bases separating them. Germline loops: CDR1 MNHEY, CDR2 SVGAGI. The CDR3 has 18 amino acids. DNA of the CDR3: TGTGCCAGCAGTTACAGCGGGCAGGGGACCCCTTGGAGCGTCGAGCAGTACTTC. Translation: CASSYSGQGTPWSVEQYF.

The V call is TRBV20-1, the J call TRBJ1-1, with 7 bases aligning to TRBD1. The CDR3 contains 15 residues. Germline CDR1 reads DFQATT; CDR2 reads SNEGSKA (reference sequence). V shed 0 bases, J shed 6 bases, and the junction held 10 bases outside the gene matches. The CDR3 DNA reads TGCAGTGCTAGAGACCGACAGGGATCATTCGCTGAAGCTTTCTTT. Translation gives CSARDRQGSFAEAFF.

There are many counts of this clonotype. This sequence joins TRBV7-6 and TRBJ2-1; D gene ambiguous. This CDR3 contains 14 residues. Germline CDR1 SGHVS, CDR2 FNYEAQ. Between the trimmed V and J ends, which lost 1 base and 8 bases, there was a span of 12 bases. CDR3 loop: CASSLGPGRDEQFF. CDR3 sequence (DNA): TGTGCCAGCAGCTTAGGGCCAGGAAGGGATGAGCAGTTCTTC. Combining the CDR3 with reference TRBV7-6 and TRBJ2-1 gives the whole variable domain GAGVSQSPRYKVTKRGQDVALRCDPISGHVSLYWYRQALGQGPEFLTYFNYEAQQDKSGLPNDRFSAERPEGSISTLTIQRTEQRDSAMYRCASSLGPGRDEQFFGPGTRLTVL.